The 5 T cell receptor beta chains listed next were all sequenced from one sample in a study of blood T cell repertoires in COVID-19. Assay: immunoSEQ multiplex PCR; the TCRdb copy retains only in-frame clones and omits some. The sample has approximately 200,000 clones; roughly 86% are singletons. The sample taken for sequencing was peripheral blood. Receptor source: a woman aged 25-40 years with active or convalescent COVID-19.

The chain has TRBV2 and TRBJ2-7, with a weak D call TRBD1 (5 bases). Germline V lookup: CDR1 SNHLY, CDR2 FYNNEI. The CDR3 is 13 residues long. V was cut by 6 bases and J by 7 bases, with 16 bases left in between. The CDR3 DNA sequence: TGTGCCAGCAGACACAGGTTTATCGGGGAGCAGTACTTC. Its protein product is CASRHRFIGEQYF.

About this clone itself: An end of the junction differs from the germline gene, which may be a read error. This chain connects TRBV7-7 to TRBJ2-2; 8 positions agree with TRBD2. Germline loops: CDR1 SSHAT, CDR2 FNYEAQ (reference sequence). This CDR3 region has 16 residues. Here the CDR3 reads CASSSTGLGVPGELFF. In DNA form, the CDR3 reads TGTGCTAGCAGCTCAACGGGACTAGGGGTGCCCGGGGAGCTGTTTTTT.

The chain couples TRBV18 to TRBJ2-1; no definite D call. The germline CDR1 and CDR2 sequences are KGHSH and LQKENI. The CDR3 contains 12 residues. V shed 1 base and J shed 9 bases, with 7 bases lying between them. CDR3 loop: CASSPLPVEQFF. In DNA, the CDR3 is TGTGCCAGCTCACCACTACCGGTTGAGCAGTTCTTC.

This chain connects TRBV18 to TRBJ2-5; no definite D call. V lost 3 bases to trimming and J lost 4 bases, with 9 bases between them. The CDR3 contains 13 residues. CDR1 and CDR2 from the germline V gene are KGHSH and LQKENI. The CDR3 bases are TGTGCCAGCTCACCGAGTTTCGGAGAGACCCAGTACTTC. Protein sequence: CASSPSFGETQYF.

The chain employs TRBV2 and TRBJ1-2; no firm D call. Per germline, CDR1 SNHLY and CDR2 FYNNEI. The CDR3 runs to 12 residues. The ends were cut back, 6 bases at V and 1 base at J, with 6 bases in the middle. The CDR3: CASSAINYGYTF. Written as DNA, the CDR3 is TGTGCCAGCAGCGCGATTAACTATGGCTACACCTTC.